This T cell receptor (beta chain) was identified in a study of blood T cell repertoires in COVID-19. Study-level information: Sites in the United States, Italy and Spain provided acute and convalescent COVID-19 samples. In each case, the material was cDNA or gDNA derived from T cells, B-cell-depleted T cells, or PBMCs.

There are 14 residues in the CDR3. Germline V gives CDR1 GTSNPN, CDR2 SVGIG (reference sequence). V lost 3 bases and J lost 3, with 12 bases in between. The protocol was immunoSEQ multiplex PCR, while the TCRdb copy is restricted to in-frame clones and leaves out a portion. The table records 100,000 to 150,000 clones, roughly 80% of them present only once. The rearrangement uses TRBV30 and TRBJ1-5, with D maybe TRBD1 (5 bases). Input material: peripheral blood. The clonotype was recovered from a man in his 60s with acute or convalescent COVID-19. The CDR3 DNA sequence: TGTGCCTGGAGCGTGCAGGGTCCCAATCAGCCCCAGCATTTT. As protein: CAWSVQGPNQPQHF.